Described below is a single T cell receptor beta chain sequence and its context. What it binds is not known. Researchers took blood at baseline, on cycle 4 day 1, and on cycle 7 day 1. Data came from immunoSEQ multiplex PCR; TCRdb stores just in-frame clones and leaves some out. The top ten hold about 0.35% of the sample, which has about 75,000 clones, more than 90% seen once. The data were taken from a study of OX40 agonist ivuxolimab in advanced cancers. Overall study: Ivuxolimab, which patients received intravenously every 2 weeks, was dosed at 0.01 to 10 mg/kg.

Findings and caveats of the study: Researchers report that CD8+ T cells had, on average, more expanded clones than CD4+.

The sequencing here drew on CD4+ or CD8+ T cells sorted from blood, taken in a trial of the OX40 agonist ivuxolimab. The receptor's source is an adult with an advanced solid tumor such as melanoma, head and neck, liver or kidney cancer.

CDR3 loop: CASTVAQNYEQYF. CDR3 coding DNA: TGTGCCAGCACGGTCGCCCAAAACTACGAGCAGTACTTC. The chain uses TRBV7-9 and TRBJ2-7, with no clear D. CDR1 is SEHNR and CDR2 is FQNEAQ in the germline V gene (reference sequence). The germline V and J ends were trimmed by 7 bases and 3 bases, with 13 bases remaining between them. CDR3 length: 13 residues. The whole variable domain, remainder taken from reference TRBV7-9 and TRBJ2-7, is DTGVSQNPRHKITKRGQNVTFRCDPISEHNRLYWYRQTLGQGPEFLTYFQNEAQLEKSRLLSDRFSAERPKGSFSTLEIQRTEQGDSAMYLCASTVAQNYEQYFGPGTRLTVT.